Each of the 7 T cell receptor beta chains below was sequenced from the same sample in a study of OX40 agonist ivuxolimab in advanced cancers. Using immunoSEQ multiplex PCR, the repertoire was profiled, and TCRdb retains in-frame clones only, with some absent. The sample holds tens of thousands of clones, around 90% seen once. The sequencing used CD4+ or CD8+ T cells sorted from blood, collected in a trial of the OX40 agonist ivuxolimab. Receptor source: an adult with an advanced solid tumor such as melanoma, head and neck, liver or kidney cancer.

In DNA form, the CDR3 reads TGTGCCAGTACCCACCTCGGGGAAAAAGCTTTCTTT. Translated, it gives CASTHLGEKAFF. This chain uses TRBV19 with TRBJ1-1; no clear D gene. This CDR3 has 12 residues. Trimming removed 7 bases from V and 9 bases from J, with 15 bases in between. The V gene's germline CDR1 is LNHDA and CDR2 SQIVND (reference sequence).

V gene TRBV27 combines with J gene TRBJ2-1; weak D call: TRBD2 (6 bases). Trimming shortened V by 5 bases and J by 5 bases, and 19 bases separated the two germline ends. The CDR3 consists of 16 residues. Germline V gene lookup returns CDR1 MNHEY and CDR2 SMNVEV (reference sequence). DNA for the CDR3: TGTGCCAGCAGTAAAACCGCGGGGACCCCCCACAATGAGCAGTTCTTC. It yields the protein CASSKTAGTPHNEQFF.

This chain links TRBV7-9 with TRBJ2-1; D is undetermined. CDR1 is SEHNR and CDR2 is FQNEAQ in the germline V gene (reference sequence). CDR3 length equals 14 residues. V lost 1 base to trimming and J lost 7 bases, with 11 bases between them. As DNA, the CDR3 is TGTGCCAGCAGCTTAGAAATCCGTTTGAATGAGCAGTTCTTC. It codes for CASSLEIRLNEQFF. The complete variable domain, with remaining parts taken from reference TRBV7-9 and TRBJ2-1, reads DTGVSQNPRHKITKRGQNVTFRCDPISEHNRLYWYRQTLGQGPEFLTYFQNEAQLEKSRLLSDRFSAERPKGSFSTLEIQRTEQGDSAMYLCASSLEIRLNEQFFGPGTRLTVL.

The CDR3 DNA reads TGTGCCAGCAGTTACGGAGGGGGTTCTACCTACGAGCAGTACTTC. Protein: CASSYGGGSTYEQYF. The rearrangement links TRBV27 to TRBJ2-7, with D perhaps matching TRBD1 or TRBD2 (6 bases each). There are 15 residues in the CDR3. V was cut by 4 bases and J by 2 bases, with 15 bases left in between. CDR1 and CDR2 from the germline V gene are MNHEY and SMNVEV (reference sequence).

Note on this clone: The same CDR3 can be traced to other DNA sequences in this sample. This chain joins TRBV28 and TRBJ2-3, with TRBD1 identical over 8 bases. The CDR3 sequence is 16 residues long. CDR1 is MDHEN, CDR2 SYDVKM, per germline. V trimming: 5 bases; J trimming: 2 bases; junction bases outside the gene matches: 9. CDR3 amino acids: CASSPPGGAYTDTQYF. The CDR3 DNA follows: TGTGCCAGCAGTCCTCCAGGGGGCGCCTACACAGATACGCAGTATTTT. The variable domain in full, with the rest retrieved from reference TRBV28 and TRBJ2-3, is DVKVTQSSRYLVKRTGEKVFLECVQDMDHENMFWYRQDPGLGLRLIYFSYDVKMKEKGDIPEGYSVSREKKERFSLILESASTNQTSMYLCASSPPGGAYTDTQYFGPGTRLTVL.

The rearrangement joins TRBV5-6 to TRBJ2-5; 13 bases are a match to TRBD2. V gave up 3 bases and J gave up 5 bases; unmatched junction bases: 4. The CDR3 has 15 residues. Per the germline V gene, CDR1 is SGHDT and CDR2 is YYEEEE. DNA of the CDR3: TGTGCCAGCAGCTCCACGACTAGCGGGGGGGAGACCCAGTACTTC. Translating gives CASSSTTSGGETQYF.

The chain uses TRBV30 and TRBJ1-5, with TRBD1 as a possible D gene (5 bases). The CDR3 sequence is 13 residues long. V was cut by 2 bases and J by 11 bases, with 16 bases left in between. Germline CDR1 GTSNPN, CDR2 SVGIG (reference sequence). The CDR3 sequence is CAWSLTIGGSQHF. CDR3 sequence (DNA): TGTGCCTGGAGTTTGACCATCGGGGGGTCCCAGCATTTT.